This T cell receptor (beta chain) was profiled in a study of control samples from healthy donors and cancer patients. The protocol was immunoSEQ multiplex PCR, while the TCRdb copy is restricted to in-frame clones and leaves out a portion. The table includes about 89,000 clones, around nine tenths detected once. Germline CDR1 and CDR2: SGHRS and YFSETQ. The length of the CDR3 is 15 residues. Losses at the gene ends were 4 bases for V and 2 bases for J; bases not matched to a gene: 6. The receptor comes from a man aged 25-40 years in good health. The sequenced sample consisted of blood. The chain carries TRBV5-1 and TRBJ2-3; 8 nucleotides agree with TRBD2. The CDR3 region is CASSTSGGPTDTQYF. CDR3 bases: TGCGCCAGCAGCACCAGCGGGGGCCCCACAGATACGCAGTATTTT. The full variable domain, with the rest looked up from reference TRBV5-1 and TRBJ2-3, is KAGVTQTPRYLIKTRGQQVTLSCSPISGHRSVSWYQQTPGQGLQFLFEYFSETQRNKGNFPGRFSGRQFSNSRSEMNVSTLELGDSALYLCASSTSGGPTDTQYFGPGTRLTVL.